Sequencing of this T cell receptor (beta chain) was carried out in a study of CD8+CD57+ T cells in acquired aplastic anemia. Using genomic DNA as the template, TCR beta VDJ and CDR3 profiling was carried out. TCRdb re-called the reads with MiXCR, one entry per CDR3 protein. The profile shows about 240,000 distinct CDR3 sequences, more than 40% of them singletons. This clonotype has just a few counts. Sequencing involved patients with CD8+CD57+ cell expansion previously shown by flow cytometry. Germline CDR1 and CDR2: GTSNPN and SVGIG (reference sequence). The CDR3 spans 12 residues. The V and J ends lost 2 bases and 1 base respectively, with 5 bases between them.

V and J are TRBV30 and TRBJ1-1; D remains unclear. This clonotype was sampled from a human donor with aplastic anemia. Sequencing was done on a sample of sorted CD4+, CD8+, or CD8+CD57+ T cells (not recorded which) from PBMCs. CDR3 region: CAWSPGNTEAFF. CDR3 DNA: TGTGCCTGGAGTCCTGGGAACACTGAAGCTTTCTTT.